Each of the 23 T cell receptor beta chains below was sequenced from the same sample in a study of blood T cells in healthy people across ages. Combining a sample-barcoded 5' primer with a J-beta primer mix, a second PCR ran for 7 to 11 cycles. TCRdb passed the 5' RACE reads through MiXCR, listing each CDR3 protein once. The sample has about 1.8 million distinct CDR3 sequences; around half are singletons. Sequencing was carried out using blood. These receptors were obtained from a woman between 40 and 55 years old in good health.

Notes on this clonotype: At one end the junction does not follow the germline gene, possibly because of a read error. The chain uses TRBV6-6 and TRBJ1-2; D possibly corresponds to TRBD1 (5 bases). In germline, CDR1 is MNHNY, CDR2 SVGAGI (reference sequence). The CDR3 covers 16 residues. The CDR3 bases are TGTGCCAGTAGTTATCGACTTCCGGGGGAGATTGATGGCTACACCTTC. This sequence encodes CASSYRLPGEIDGYTF.

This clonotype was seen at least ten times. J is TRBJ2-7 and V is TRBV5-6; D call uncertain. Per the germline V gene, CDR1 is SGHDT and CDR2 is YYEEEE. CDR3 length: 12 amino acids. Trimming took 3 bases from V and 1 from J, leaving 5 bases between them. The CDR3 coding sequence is TGTGCCAGCAGCTGGGGATCCTACGAGCAGTACTTC. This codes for CASSWGSYEQYF.

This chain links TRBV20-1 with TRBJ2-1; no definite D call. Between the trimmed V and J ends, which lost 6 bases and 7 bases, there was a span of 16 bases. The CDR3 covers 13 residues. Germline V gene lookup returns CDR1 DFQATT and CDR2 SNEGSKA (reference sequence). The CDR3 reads CSAPLGVGNEQFF. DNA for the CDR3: TGCAGTGCGCCTCTAGGAGTGGGGAATGAGCAGTTCTTC.

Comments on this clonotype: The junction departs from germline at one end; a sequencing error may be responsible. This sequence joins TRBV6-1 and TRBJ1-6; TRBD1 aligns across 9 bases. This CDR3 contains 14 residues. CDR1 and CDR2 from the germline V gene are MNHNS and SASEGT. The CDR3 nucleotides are TGTGTCAGCATCGACAGGGGGTACAATTCACCCCTCCACTTT. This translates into CVSIDRGYNSPLHF.

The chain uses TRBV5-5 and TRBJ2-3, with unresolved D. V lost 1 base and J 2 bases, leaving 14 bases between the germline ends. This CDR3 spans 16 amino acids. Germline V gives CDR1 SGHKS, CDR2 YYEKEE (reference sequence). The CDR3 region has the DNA TGTGCCAGCAGCTTGATTTTTAACGGTTACACAGATACGCAGTATTTT. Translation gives CASSLIFNGYTDTQYF. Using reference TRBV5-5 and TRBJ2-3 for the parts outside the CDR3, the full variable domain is DAGVTQSPTHLIKTRGQQVTLRCSPISGHKSVSWYQQVLGQGPQFIFQYYEKEERGRGNFPDRFSARQFPNYSSELNVNALLLGDSALYLCASSLIFNGYTDTQYFGPGTRLTVL.

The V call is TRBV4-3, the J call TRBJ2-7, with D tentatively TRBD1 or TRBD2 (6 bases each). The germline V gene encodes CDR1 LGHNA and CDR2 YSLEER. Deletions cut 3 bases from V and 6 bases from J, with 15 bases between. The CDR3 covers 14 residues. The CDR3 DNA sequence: TGCGCCAGCAGCCATGGCCCTTCGGGGGCCGAGCAGTACTTC. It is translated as CASSHGPSGAEQYF.

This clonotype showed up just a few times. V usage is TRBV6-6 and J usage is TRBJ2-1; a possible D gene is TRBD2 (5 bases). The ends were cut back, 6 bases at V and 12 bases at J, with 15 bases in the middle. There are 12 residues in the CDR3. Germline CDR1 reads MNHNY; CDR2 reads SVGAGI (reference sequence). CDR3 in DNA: TGTGCCAGCAGCCCACCGGGAAGCCCGCAGTTCTTC. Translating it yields CASSPPGSPQFF.

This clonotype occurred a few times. In nucleotides, the CDR3 is TGCAGTGCCCGTGGGATGAAGACAGATTCCTCCTACGAGCAGTACTTC. Translated: CSARGMKTDSSYEQYF. The chain combines TRBV20-1 with TRBJ2-7, with TRBD1 as a possible D gene (5 bases). The V and J ends lost 6 bases and 0 bases respectively, with 21 bases between them. The CDR3 loop spans 16 amino acids. In germline, CDR1 is DFQATT, CDR2 SNEGSKA (reference sequence).

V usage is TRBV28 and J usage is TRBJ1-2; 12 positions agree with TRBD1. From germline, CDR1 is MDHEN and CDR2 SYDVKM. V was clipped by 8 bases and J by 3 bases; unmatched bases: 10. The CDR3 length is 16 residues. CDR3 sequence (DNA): TGTGCCAGCGGACCCGGGACAGGGGGCCAGTACTATGGCTACACCTTC. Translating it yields CASGPGTGGQYYGYTF.

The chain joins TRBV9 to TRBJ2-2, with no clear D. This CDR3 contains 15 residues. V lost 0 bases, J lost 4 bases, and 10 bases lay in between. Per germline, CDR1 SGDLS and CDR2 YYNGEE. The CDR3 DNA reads TGTGCCAGCAGCGTAGGGGTAGCTCCCACCGGGGAGCTGTTTTTT. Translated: CASSVGVAPTGELFF. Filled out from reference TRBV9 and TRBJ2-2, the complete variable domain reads DSGVTQTPKHLITATGQRVTLRCSPRSGDLSVYWYQQSLDQGLQFLIQYYNGEERAKGNILERFSAQQFPDLHSELNLSSLELGDSALYFCASSVGVAPTGELFFGEGSRLTVL.

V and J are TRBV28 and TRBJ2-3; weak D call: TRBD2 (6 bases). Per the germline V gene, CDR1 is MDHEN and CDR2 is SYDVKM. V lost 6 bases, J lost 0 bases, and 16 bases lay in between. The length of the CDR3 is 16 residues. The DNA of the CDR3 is TGTGCCAGCAGCACCTTGGGCGGGGTTAGCACAGATACGCAGTATTTT. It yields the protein CASSTLGGVSTDTQYF.

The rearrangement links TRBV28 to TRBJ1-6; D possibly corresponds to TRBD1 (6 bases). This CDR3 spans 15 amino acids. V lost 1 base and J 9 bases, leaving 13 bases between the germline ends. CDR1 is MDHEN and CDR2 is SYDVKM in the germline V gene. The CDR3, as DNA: TGTGCCAGCAGTTTATCTTCGGGGGCAGGTTCACCCCTCCACTTT. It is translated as CASSLSSGAGSPLHF.

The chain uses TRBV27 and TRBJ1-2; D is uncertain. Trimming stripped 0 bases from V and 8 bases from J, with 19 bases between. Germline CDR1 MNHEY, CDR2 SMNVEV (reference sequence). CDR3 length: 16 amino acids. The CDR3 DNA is TGTGCCAGCAGTTTATCTGCGTCACAGAGGGCGCGGGGCTACACCTTC. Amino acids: CASSLSASQRARGYTF.

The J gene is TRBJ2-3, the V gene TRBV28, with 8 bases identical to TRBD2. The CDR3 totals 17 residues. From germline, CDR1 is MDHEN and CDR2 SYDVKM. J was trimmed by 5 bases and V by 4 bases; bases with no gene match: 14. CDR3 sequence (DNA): TGTGCCAGCAGTTGGGATGACGGGGGGGCCGGTTTAGATACGCAGTATTTT. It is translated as CASSWDDGGAGLDTQYF.

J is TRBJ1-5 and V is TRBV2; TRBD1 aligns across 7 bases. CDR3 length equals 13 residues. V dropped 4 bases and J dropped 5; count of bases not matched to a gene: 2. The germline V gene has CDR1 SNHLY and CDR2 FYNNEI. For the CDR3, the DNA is TGTGCCAGCAGTGGGACAGGAGATCAGCCCCAGCATTTT. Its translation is CASSGTGDQPQHF.

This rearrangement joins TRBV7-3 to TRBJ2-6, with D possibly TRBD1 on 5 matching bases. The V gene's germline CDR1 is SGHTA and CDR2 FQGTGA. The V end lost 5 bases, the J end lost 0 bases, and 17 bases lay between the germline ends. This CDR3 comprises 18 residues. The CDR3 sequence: CASSPNAGRPSGANVLTF. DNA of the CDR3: TGTGCCAGCAGCCCAAACGCAGGGCGCCCCTCTGGGGCCAACGTCCTGACTTTC.

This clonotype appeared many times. CDR3 region: CASSPEDSYEQYF. For the CDR3, the DNA is TGTGCCAGCAGTCCTGAGGACAGCTACGAGCAGTACTTC. The chain combines TRBV12-3 or TRBV12-4 with TRBJ2-7; a weak D match, TRBD1 (6 bases). The CDR3 contains 13 residues. Trimming took 5 bases from V and 3 from J, leaving 11 bases between them.

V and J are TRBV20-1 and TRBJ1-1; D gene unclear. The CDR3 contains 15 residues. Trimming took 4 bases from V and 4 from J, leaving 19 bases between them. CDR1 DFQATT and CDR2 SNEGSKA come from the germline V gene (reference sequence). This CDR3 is CSATFPRPRSTEAFF. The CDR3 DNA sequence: TGCAGTGCTACTTTCCCTCGGCCGAGGAGCACTGAAGCTTTCTTT.

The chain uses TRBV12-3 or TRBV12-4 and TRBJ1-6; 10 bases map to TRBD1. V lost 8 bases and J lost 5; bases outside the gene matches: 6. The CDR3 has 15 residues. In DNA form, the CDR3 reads TGTGCCAGCCATATGGGGACAGGGGATAATTCACCCCTCCACTTT. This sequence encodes CASHMGTGDNSPLHF.

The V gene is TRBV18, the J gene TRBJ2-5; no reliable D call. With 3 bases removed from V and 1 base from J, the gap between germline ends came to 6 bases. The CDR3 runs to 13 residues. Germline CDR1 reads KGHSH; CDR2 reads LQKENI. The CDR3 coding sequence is TGTGCCAGCTCACCGGAAAGCCAAGAGACCCAGTACTTC. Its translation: CASSPESQETQYF. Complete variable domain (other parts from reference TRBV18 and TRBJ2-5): NAGVMQNPRHLVRRRGQEARLRCSPMKGHSHVYWYRQLPEEGLKFMVYLQKENIIDESGMPKERFSAEFPKEGPSILRIQQVVRGDSAAYFCASSPESQETQYFGPGTRLLVL.

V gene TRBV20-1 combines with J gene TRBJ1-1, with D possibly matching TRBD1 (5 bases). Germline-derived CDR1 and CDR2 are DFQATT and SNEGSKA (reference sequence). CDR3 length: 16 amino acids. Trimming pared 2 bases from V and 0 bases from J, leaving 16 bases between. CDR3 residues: CSARTNFRAMNTEAFF. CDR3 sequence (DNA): TGCAGTGCTAGAACAAACTTCAGGGCAATGAACACTGAAGCTTTCTTT.

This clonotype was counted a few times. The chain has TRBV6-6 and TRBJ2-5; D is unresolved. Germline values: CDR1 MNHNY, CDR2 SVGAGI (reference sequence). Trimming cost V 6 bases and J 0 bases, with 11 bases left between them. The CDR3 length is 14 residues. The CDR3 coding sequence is TGTGCCAGCAGCCCCTGGGCAAACCAAGAGACCCAGTACTTC. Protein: CASSPWANQETQYF.

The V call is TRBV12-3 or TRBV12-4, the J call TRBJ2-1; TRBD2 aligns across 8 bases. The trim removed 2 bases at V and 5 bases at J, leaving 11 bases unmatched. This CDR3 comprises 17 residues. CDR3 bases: TGTGCCAGCAGTTTAATACCCGGGCTAGCGGGTGACAATGAGCAGTTCTTC. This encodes CASSLIPGLAGDNEQFF.